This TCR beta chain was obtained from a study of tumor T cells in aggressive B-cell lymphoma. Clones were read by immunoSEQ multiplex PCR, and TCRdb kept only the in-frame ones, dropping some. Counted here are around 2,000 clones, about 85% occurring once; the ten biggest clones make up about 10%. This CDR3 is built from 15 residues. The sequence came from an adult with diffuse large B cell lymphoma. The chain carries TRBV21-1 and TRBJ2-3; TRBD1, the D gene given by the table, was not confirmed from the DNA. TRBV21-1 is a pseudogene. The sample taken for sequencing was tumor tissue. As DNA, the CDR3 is TGTGCCAGCAGCAACGGGACAGGGGGCCGAGATACGCAGTATTTT. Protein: CASSNGTGGRDTQYF.